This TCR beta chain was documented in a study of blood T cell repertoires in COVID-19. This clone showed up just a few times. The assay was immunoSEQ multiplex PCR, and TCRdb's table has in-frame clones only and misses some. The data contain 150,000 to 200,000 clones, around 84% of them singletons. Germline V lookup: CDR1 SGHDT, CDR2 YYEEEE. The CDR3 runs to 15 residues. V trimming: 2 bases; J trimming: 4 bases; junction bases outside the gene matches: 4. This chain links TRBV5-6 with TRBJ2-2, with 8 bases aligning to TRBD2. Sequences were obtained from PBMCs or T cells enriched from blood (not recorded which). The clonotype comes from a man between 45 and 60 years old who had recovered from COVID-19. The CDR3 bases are TGTGCCAGCAGCTTAGCGGGGGTATTCACCGGGGAGCTGTTTTTT. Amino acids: CASSLAGVFTGELFF.